A selection of T cell receptor beta chains follows, all from one sample in a study of T cell responses to AZD1222 COVID-19 vaccine. Clones were read by immunoSEQ multiplex PCR, and TCRdb kept only the in-frame ones, dropping some. The profile shows some 170,000 clones, approximately 90% of them singletons. Sample: peripheral blood, taken 28 days after the second AZD1222 dose. The receptors originated from an adult who received the AZD1222 COVID-19 vaccine. Each CDR3 is given with its conserved first and last residue. A D gene is named only where the DNA matches it firmly. A row's size may be missing; if present it is once, few, many or a size class.

-	TRBJ1-3	TRBD1	TRBV4-2	CASSQDPLGQGVGNTIYF	TGTGCCAGCAGCCAAGATCCCCTGGGACAGGGGGTAGGAAACACCATATATTTT
-	TRBJ2-4	TRBD2	TRBV5-8	CASSLRLAGVQAKNIQYF	TGTGCCAGCAGCCTCCGCCTAGCGGGGGTCCAAGCCAAAAACATTCAGTACTTC
-	TRBJ1-2	-	TRBV19	CASTPTQGHYGYTF	TGTGCCAGTACCCCAACTCAGGGGCACTATGGCTACACCTTC
-	TRBJ2-1	TRBD2	TRBV7-2	CASSLAGTSGIGEQFF	TGTGCCAGCAGCTTAGCCGGGACTAGCGGGATAGGTGAGCAGTTCTTC
-	TRBJ2-7	TRBD2	TRBV19	CASSIGSGGPGEQYF	TGTGCCAGTAGTATAGGTTCGGGAGGGCCGGGCGAGCAGTACTTC
-	TRBJ2-1	-	TRBV11-2	CASSLDRIRDYNEQFF	TGTGCCAGCAGCTTAGATCGAATCCGGGATTACAATGAGCAGTTCTTC
once	TRBJ1-2	-	TRBV5-1	CASSLGVRAQSNYGYTF	TGCGCCAGCAGCTTGGGGGTCAGGGCTCAATCTAACTATGGCTACACCTTC
-	TRBJ1-6	-	TRBV5-1	CASSLDNTRSPLHF	TGCGCCAGCAGCCTTGACAACACGCGTTCACCCCTCCACTTT
-	TRBJ1-5	-	TRBV7-2	CASSSPFDSQYQPQHF	TGTGCCAGCAGCTCCCCCTTTGACAGCCAATATCAGCCCCAGCATTTT
once	TRBJ1-1	-	TRBV2	CASSDEHTEAFF	TGTGCCAGCAGTGACGAGCACACTGAAGCTTTCTTT
few	TRBJ2-1	TRBD2	TRBV7-9	CASSPRVAGTYNEQFF	TGTGCCAGCAGCCCTAGGGTAGCGGGTACCTACAATGAGCAGTTCTTC
-	TRBJ2-7	-	TRBV7-9	CASSLAGSKNEQYF	TGTGCCAGCAGCTTAGCCGGGAGCAAAAACGAGCAGTACTTC
-	TRBJ1-2	-	TRBV20-1	CSARAGHGYTF	TGCAGTGCTCGCGCCGGCCATGGCTACACCTTC
-	TRBJ1-2	TRBD1	TRBV4-2	CASSPITTGGSAFYGYTF	TGTGCCAGCAGTCCTATTACGACAGGGGGCAGTGCATTTTATGGCTACACCTTC
-	TRBJ2-4	TRBD2	TRBV6-6	CASSGRGAKNIQYF	TGTGCCAGCAGCGGGAGGGGGGCCAAAAACATTCAGTACTTC
-	TRBJ2-7	TRBD2	TRBV5-1	CASSLRSGLAVSGYEQYF	TGCGCCAGCAGCTTGCGGTCAGGACTAGCCGTTAGTGGCTACGAGCAGTACTTC
-	TRBJ2-3	-	TRBV27	CASSWTASTDTQYF	TGTGCCAGCAGTTGGACGGCCAGCACAGATACGCAGTATTTT
-	TRBJ1-3	-	TRBV4-2	CASSRGFGAPDTIYF	TGTGCCAGCAGCCGAGGCTTTGGGGCCCCGGACACCATATATTTT
-	TRBJ1-1	-	TRBV5-1	CASSSRGNTEAFF	TGCGCCAGCAGCTCCCGAGGGAACACTGAAGCTTTCTTT
-	TRBJ1-1	-	TRBV6-5	CASSSRGAEAFF	TGTGCCAGCAGCTCCCGAGGGGCTGAAGCTTTCTTT
-	TRBJ1-5	TRBD1	TRBV2	CASSGDRGFSNQPQHF	TGTGCCAGCAGCGGGGACAGGGGGTTTAGCAATCAGCCCCAGCATTTT
-	TRBJ2-5	-	TRBV24-1	CATPAAGYQETQYF	TGTGCCACCCCTGCGGCGGGGTACCAAGAGACCCAGTACTTC
-	TRBJ2-7	-	TRBV4-1	CASSHKTVDRPVQYF	TGCGCCAGCAGCCATAAAACCGTTGACAGACCGGTGCAGTACTTC
-	TRBJ2-1	TRBD1	TRBV3-1/TRBV3-2	CASSHRDSSYNEQFF	TGTGCCAGCAGCCACCGGGACAGCTCCTACAATGAGCAGTTCTTC
once	TRBJ1-2	TRBD1	TRBV29-1	CSFSDRVGGYTF	TGCAGCTTTTCCGACAGGGTGGGTGGCTACACCTTC
-	TRBJ1-2	TRBD1	TRBV27	CASRPSGTGRYGYTF	TGTGCCAGCAGACCTTCCGGGACAGGGAGATATGGCTACACCTTC
few	TRBJ2-7	-	TRBV4-1	CASSQDLQDSYEQYF	TGCGCCAGCAGCCAAGATCTCCAGGATTCCTACGAGCAGTACTTC